This TCR beta chain derives from a study of blood T cell repertoires in COVID-19. Across the whole study: Samples taken during acute and convalescent COVID-19 were collected in the United States, Italy and Spain. From T cells, B-cell-depleted T cells, or PBMCs came the material, which was cDNA or gDNA.

Original processing methods: Nucleated cell counts were estimated from reference gene primer amplification. The data were produced by immunoSEQ multiplex PCR, yet TCRdb's version contains in-frame clones alone and is incomplete. V, J and clone size are those of that table, while D and trimming were read from the DNA. The sample lists about 98,000 clones, about 81% occurring once. This TCR derives from a man aged 65 to 79 with acute or convalescent COVID-19. Specimen: peripheral blood.

The DNA for the CDR3 is TGTGCCAGCAGCTTGGCCGGGACACAAGCTAACTATGGCTACACCTTC. Its protein product is CASSLAGTQANYGYTF. The chain is built from TRBV5-4 and TRBJ1-2; a possible D gene is TRBD1 (6 bases). The germline V gene encodes CDR1 SGHNT and CDR2 YYREEE (reference sequence). The germline V and J ends were trimmed by 0 bases and 0 bases, with 12 bases remaining between them. The CDR3 contains 16 residues.